The 11 T cell receptor beta chains given below trace back to one sample, sequenced in a study of cytomegalovirus exposure and HLA in healthy donors. The PCR ran on 60 Vbeta and 13 Jbeta primers. Using immunoSEQ multiplex PCR, the repertoire was profiled, and TCRdb retains in-frame clones only, with some absent. Of about 140,000 clones in the sample, about 80% were seen once. Sequencing was done on a sample of PBMCs. The source of these receptors is a middle-aged man in good health and CMV-seropositive.

This rearrangement joins TRBV10-1 to TRBJ2-7; 8 nucleotides match TRBD1. Germline V gene lookup returns CDR1 WNHNN and CDR2 SYGVQD (reference sequence). After removal of 6 bases from V and 6 bases from J, the junction contained 10 bases not matched to a gene. The CDR3 extends over 14 amino acids. As DNA, the CDR3 is TGCGCCAGCAGCCCAGGACAGGGATCGGGCGAGCAGTACTTC. It is translated as CASSPGQGSGEQYF.

The chain uses TRBV30 and TRBJ2-7, with a tentative D call TRBD2 (5 bases). This CDR3 comprises 13 residues. Germline V gives CDR1 GTSNPN, CDR2 SVGIG (reference sequence). V gave up 0 bases and J gave up 9 bases, with 15 bases separating them. The DNA of the CDR3 is TGTGCCTGGAGTGTGGGTGGGGTACTAGGGCAGTACTTC. Translated, it gives CAWSVGGVLGQYF.

As for this clone: Other DNA sequences from this sample encode an identical CDR3 as well. The V call is TRBV7-3, the J call TRBJ1-1; a possible D gene is TRBD1 (5 bases). Germline CDR1 is SGHTA and CDR2 is FQGTGA. V was pared by 5 bases and J by 0 bases, with 7 bases between. The CDR3 totals 13 residues. CDR3 sequence: CASSPGMNTEAFF. Here the CDR3 DNA reads TGTGCCAGCAGCCCAGGGATGAACACTGAAGCTTTCTTT.

This chain links TRBV12-5 with TRBJ2-1; TRBD2 matches at 13 bases. The germline V gene encodes CDR1 LGHNT and CDR2 FRNRAP. V was clipped by 1 base and J by 16 bases; unmatched bases: 10. This CDR3 spans 15 amino acids. As DNA, the CDR3 is TGTGCTAGTGGTTTGGGACTAGCGGGGGGAGTGAGGGGATTCTTC. This codes for CASGLGLAGGVRGFF.

The chain recombines TRBV27 with TRBJ2-1; 12 nucleotides match TRBD2. The CDR3 covers 16 residues. Looked up from germline, CDR1 is MNHEY and CDR2 is SMNVEV (reference sequence). Losses at the gene ends were 6 bases for V and 4 bases for J; bases not matched to a gene: 7. The DNA for the CDR3 is TGTGCCAGCAGACCCTGGACTAGCGGGAAATACAATGAGCAGTTCTTC. This sequence encodes CASRPWTSGKYNEQFF.

The V and J genes are TRBV7-8 and TRBJ2-5; 8 nucleotides line up with TRBD2. The DNA matches TRBJ2-7 better at its end, which makes the J call doubtful. This CDR3 is built from 15 residues. Germline V gene sequence: CDR1 SGHVS, CDR2 FQNEAQ. The CDR3 nucleotides are TGTGCCAGCAGCTGGAGGGTAGCGGGGATGTACGAGCAGTACTTC. As protein: CASSWRVAGMYEQYF.

The V call is TRBV5-4, the J call TRBJ2-7; 9 bases are a match to TRBD1. After removal of 2 bases from V and 2 bases from J, the junction contained 5 bases not matched to a gene. Per germline, CDR1 SGHNT and CDR2 YYREEE (reference sequence). This CDR3 contains 15 residues. The CDR3 bases are TGTGCCAGCAGCTTTGAACAGGGGGCACCCTACGAGCAGTACTTC. This translates into CASSFEQGAPYEQYF.

V usage is TRBV10-3 and J usage is TRBJ1-2, with D possibly TRBD1 on 5 matching bases. Trimming removed 7 bases at V and 5 bases at J, with 14 bases between. CDR1 is ENHRY, CDR2 SYGVKD, per germline. The CDR3 spans 13 residues. The CDR3 region is CAITRETEYGYTF. The CDR3 nucleotides read TGTGCCATCACACGAGAGACAGAGTATGGCTACACCTTC.

This chain links TRBV7-3 with TRBJ1-6; 8 bases map to TRBD1. V gave up 3 bases and J gave up 6 bases; unmatched junction bases: 4. CDR1 is SGHTA, CDR2 FQGTGA, per germline. This CDR3 is 15 amino acids long. CDR3 protein: CASSLTGVGNSPLHF. CDR3 bases: TGTGCCAGCAGCTTGACAGGGGTTGGTAATTCACCCCTCCACTTT.

V and J are TRBV11-3 and TRBJ1-1; TRBD1 matches 8 bases. From germline, CDR1 is SGHNT and CDR2 YENEEA. The junction had 8 bases not matched to a gene; V was cut back by 8 bases and J by 3 bases. CDR3 size: 14 residues. The CDR3 reads CASAGTGGYTEAFF. The CDR3 DNA reads TGTGCCAGCGCCGGAACAGGGGGGTACACTGAAGCTTTCTTT.

The sample holds a few counts of this clone. One junction end disagrees with the germline gene, perhaps due to a read error. This rearrangement joins TRBV7-9 to TRBJ1-2, with 9 bases matching TRBD1. The CDR3 is made up of 16 amino acids. Germline V gives CDR1 SEHNR, CDR2 FQNEAQ (reference sequence). CDR3: CSSSSPGTGTNYGYTF. In DNA, the CDR3 is TGTTCCAGCAGCTCCCCCGGGACAGGGACTAACTATGGCTACACCTTC.